This is a list of T cell receptor beta chains from one sample in a study of blood T cells in healthy people across ages. MiXCR, applied by TCRdb to the 5' RACE reads, yields one record per CDR3 protein. The sample shows about 640,000 distinct CDR3 sequences, 58% of them seen only once. Sequencing used blood. The receptor set was obtained from a man between 60 and 75 years old in good health. Each CDR3 is given with its conserved first and last residue. Fields, in order: D gene, J gene, V gene, clone size, CDR3 DNA, CDR3 protein. The D gene is left open where the match is weak. The size of a clone is reported for some rows only, either as once, few or many, or as a class for expanded clones.

D gene: -
J gene: TRBJ2-3
V gene: TRBV11-2
clone size: many
CDR3 DNA: TGTGCCAGCAGCTTAGGGGGGCGAGGCACAGATACGCAGTATTTT
CDR3 protein: CASSLGGRGTDTQYF

D gene: TRBD2
J gene: TRBJ2-5
V gene: TRBV6-1
clone size: -
CDR3 DNA: TGTGCCAGCAGTGTGGATTGGGGGGGGACCCAGTACTTC
CDR3 protein: CASSVDWGGTQYF

D gene: -
J gene: TRBJ2-4
V gene: TRBV3-1
clone size: -
CDR3 DNA: TGTGCCAGCAGCCAAGAAGTTGCAGGGGTTAAAAACATTCAGTACTTC
CDR3 protein: CASSQEVAGVKNIQYF

D gene: -
J gene: TRBJ1-2
V gene: TRBV5-1
clone size: -
CDR3 DNA: TGCGCCAGCAGCTCCGAGTGGGCGCAGGGCTACACCTTC
CDR3 protein: CASSSEWAQGYTF

D gene: -
J gene: TRBJ2-5
V gene: TRBV27
clone size: -
CDR3 DNA: TGTGCCAGCAGTCGCGTAAACCAAGAGACCCAGTACTTC
CDR3 protein: CASSRVNQETQYF

D gene: TRBD1
J gene: TRBJ2-6
V gene: TRBV28
clone size: -
CDR3 DNA: TGTGCCAGCAGTGAGCGGACAGGGGGCTCTGGGGCCAACGTCCTGACTTTC
CDR3 protein: CASSERTGGSGANVLTF

D gene: TRBD1
J gene: TRBJ2-5
V gene: TRBV27
clone size: -
CDR3 DNA: TGTGCCAGCAGTCCAGGACAGGGAAGAGGTTCAAATGAGCAGTACTTC
CDR3 protein: CASSPGQGRGSNEQYF

D gene: TRBD1
J gene: TRBJ1-1
V gene: TRBV29-1
clone size: -
CDR3 DNA: TGCAGCGTCGGGACAGGGAGCGCTTTCTTT
CDR3 protein: CSVGTGSAFF

D gene: TRBD1
J gene: TRBJ2-7
V gene: TRBV11-2
clone size: -
CDR3 DNA: TGTGCCAGCAGCGTATCGGACAGGGGGCGGGGGTACTTC
CDR3 protein: CASSVSDRGRGYF

D gene: -
J gene: TRBJ2-5
V gene: TRBV5-5
clone size: -
CDR3 DNA: TGTGCCAGCAGCATTGGGGCGGGCCAAGAGACCCAGTACTTC
CDR3 protein: CASSIGAGQETQYF

D gene: -
J gene: TRBJ2-5
V gene: TRBV29-1
clone size: -
CDR3 DNA: TGCAGCGTCGTTGGGAGCCGAGAGACCCAGTACTTC
CDR3 protein: CSVVGSRETQYF

D gene: -
J gene: TRBJ2-3
V gene: TRBV6-1
clone size: -
CDR3 DNA: TGTGCCAGCAGTGAAGCGGGGGCCCGCACAGATACGCAGTATTTT
CDR3 protein: CASSEAGARTDTQYF

D gene: -
J gene: TRBJ2-1
V gene: TRBV4-2
clone size: once
CDR3 DNA: TGTGCCAGCAGCCAAACAGGGCAAACCTACAATGAGCAGTTCTTC
CDR3 protein: CASSQTGQTYNEQFF

D gene: -
J gene: TRBJ1-2
V gene: TRBV15
clone size: few
CDR3 DNA: TGTGCCACCAGCAGAGCGCAGGTTAACTATGGCTACACCTTC
CDR3 protein: CATSRAQVNYGYTF

D gene: -
J gene: TRBJ2-3
V gene: TRBV6-5
clone size: -
CDR3 DNA: TGTGCCAGCAGTTACTCGAACAGGCTGGGGGATACGCAGTATTTT
CDR3 protein: CASSYSNRLGDTQYF